These 27 T cell receptor beta chains share one sample of origin, sequenced in a study of blood T cell repertoires in COVID-19. The assay was immunoSEQ multiplex PCR, and TCRdb's table has in-frame clones only and misses some. The sample includes over 250,000 clones, roughly 87% of them seen just once. The sequenced sample was PBMCs or T cells enriched from blood (not recorded which). The source of these receptors is a young woman who had recovered from COVID-19.

A single count supports this clone. The chain links TRBV6-2 or TRBV6-3 to TRBJ2-4, with 11 bases that match TRBD2. CDR3 size: 13 residues. Per germline, CDR1 MNHEY and CDR2 SVGEGT. V lost 4 bases to trimming and J lost 15 bases; unmatched junction nucleotides: 8. CDR3 sequence reads: CASSFPGLADRYF. As DNA, the CDR3 is TGTGCCAGCAGTTTCCCGGGACTAGCGGACCGGTACTTC.

This rearrangement joins TRBV27 to TRBJ2-7; 11 bases are shared with TRBD1. Per germline, CDR1 MNHEY and CDR2 SMNVEV (reference sequence). The CDR3 contains 15 residues. Trimming at V came to 4 bases and at J to 2 bases, leaving 4 bases not matched to a gene. In nucleotides, the CDR3 is TGTGCCAGCAGTTCCGGACAGGGGGCCACCTACGAGCAGTACTTC. Translated: CASSSGQGATYEQYF.

The chain combines TRBV15 with TRBJ2-4; D might be TRBD2 (5 bases). Germline V gene sequence: CDR1 LNHNV, CDR2 YYDKDF (reference sequence). The CDR3 is 15 amino acids. V was clipped by 5 bases and J by 9 bases, with 20 bases between them. CDR3 protein: CATSESRRVGSIQYF. The DNA for the CDR3 is TGTGCCACCAGCGAAAGCCGTCGGGTGGGGAGCATTCAGTACTTC. Looking up the rest from reference TRBV15 and TRBJ2-4 gives the full variable domain: DAMVIQNPRYQVTQFGKPVTLSCSQTLNHNVMYWYQQKSSQAPKLLFHYYDKDFNNEADTPDNFQSRRPNTSFCFLDIRSPGLGDTAMYLCATSESRRVGSIQYFGAGTRLSVL.

V usage is TRBV5-1 and J usage is TRBJ2-1; TRBD2 aligns across 8 bases. CDR1 SGHRS and CDR2 YFSETQ come from the germline V gene. The CDR3 loop spans 16 amino acids. V trimming: 0 bases; J trimming: 2 bases; junction bases outside the gene matches: 4. The CDR3 DNA reads TGCGCCAGCAGCTTGGCGGGACTAGTTACCTACAATGAGCAGTTCTTC. Protein sequence: CASSLAGLVTYNEQFF.

In this sample, this clone turned up once. J is TRBJ2-2 and V is TRBV4-3; tentative D call: TRBD2 (5 bases). The CDR3 has 17 residues. Germline CDR1 is LGHNA and CDR2 is YSLEER. Deletions cut 4 bases from V and 3 bases from J, with 18 bases between. This CDR3 is CASSRQTLATHTGELFF. CDR3 DNA: TGCGCCAGCAGCCGACAAACCCTAGCCACCCACACCGGGGAGCTGTTTTTT.

The chain carries TRBV29-1 and TRBJ2-5, with D tentatively TRBD1 (6 bases). Trimming took off 2 bases at V and 5 bases at J, with 12 bases between the two ends. The CDR3 runs to 13 residues. Germline loops: CDR1 SQVTM, CDR2 ANQGSEA. As DNA, the CDR3 is TGCAGCGTTGAACGGCAGGGGAGTGAGACCCAGTACTTC. This encodes CSVERQGSETQYF.

This clone was picked up one time. The chain couples TRBV2 to TRBJ1-5, with 10 nucleotides matching TRBD1. After removal of 4 bases from V and 6 bases from J, the junction contained 9 bases not matched to a gene. CDR3 length: 16 amino acids. Germline loops: CDR1 SNHLY, CDR2 FYNNEI. In DNA form, the CDR3 reads TGTGCCAGCAGTGCTGAGGGACAGGGGTTTAGTCAGCCCCAGCATTTT. Amino acids: CASSAEGQGFSQPQHF.

The gene calls are TRBV6-5 and TRBJ1-4; D unclear. V lost 6 bases to trimming and J lost 5 bases, with 13 bases between them. Germline assignment: CDR1 MNHEY and CDR2 SVGAGI. This CDR3 is 14 amino acids long. This chain's CDR3 is CASRADTANEKLFF. CDR3 nucleotide sequence: TGTGCCAGCAGGGCCGACACGGCAAATGAAAAACTGTTTTTT.

V gene TRBV6-5 combines with J gene TRBJ1-2; the match to TRBD1 covers 7 bases. J was trimmed by 3 bases and V by 6 bases; bases with no gene match: 4. The CDR3 is 13 residues long. Germline CDR1 and CDR2: MNHEY and SVGAGI. CDR3 in amino acids: CASRYQGDYGYTF. CDR3 coding DNA: TGTGCCAGCAGATACCAGGGGGACTATGGCTACACCTTC.

The chain couples TRBV6-5 to TRBJ2-7; the D gene is possibly TRBD1 (5 bases). Trimming shortened V by 11 bases and J by 2 bases, and 19 bases separated the two germline ends. CDR3 size: 14 residues. Germline-derived CDR1 and CDR2 are MNHEY and SVGAGI. CDR3 bases: TGTGCCGGTCCGACCGTGAAGGGGACCTACGAGCAGTACTTC. Translating it yields CAGPTVKGTYEQYF.

V and J are TRBV2 and TRBJ1-2; a weak D match, TRBD1 (6 bases). V lost 6 bases, J lost 6 bases, and 26 bases lay in between. CDR3 size: 17 residues. Germline CDR1 is SNHLY and CDR2 is FYNNEI. CDR3: CASRDKGGAAKANGYTF. The CDR3 bases are TGTGCCAGCAGGGACAAGGGGGGGGCTGCTAAGGCGAATGGCTACACCTTC.

The chain uses TRBV25-1 and TRBJ1-3, with 9 bases identical to TRBD1. The V gene end was trimmed by 8 bases and the J gene end by 4 bases; junction bases not matched to a gene: 12. The CDR3 totals 16 residues. Germline CDR1 is MGHDK and CDR2 is SYGVNS. The CDR3 nucleotides read TGTGCCAGCGAGATCTACCTACAGGGGGCAGGAAACACCATATATTTT. This codes for CASEIYLQGAGNTIYF.

About this clone itself: In the same sample, other DNA sequences code for this CDR3. The V call is TRBV18, the J call TRBJ2-7; 8 nucleotides align to TRBD2. The ends lost 3 bases at V and 0 bases at J; junction bases unmatched: 1. The germline CDR1 and CDR2 sequences are KGHSH and LQKENI. The length of the CDR3 is 14 residues. CDR3 protein: CASSPGLVSYEQYF. The CDR3 region has the DNA TGTGCCAGCTCACCGGGACTAGTCTCCTACGAGCAGTACTTC.

This chain links TRBV18 with TRBJ1-2, with a weak D call TRBD1 (5 bases). There are 19 residues in the CDR3. From germline, CDR1 is KGHSH and CDR2 LQKENI. The V end was cut by 3 bases, the J end by 2 bases, with 25 bases between. The CDR3 sequence is CASSPFRKQEGIKNYGYTF. Written as DNA, the CDR3 is TGTGCCAGCTCACCCTTTCGAAAACAGGAGGGAATAAAGAACTATGGCTACACCTTC.

The rearrangement uses TRBV25-1 and TRBJ2-1; D is unresolved. Per the germline V gene, CDR1 is MGHDK and CDR2 is SYGVNS. CDR3 length: 11 residues. V was clipped by 6 bases and J by 11 bases, with 11 bases between them. The CDR3 is CASRRENQQFF. In nucleotides, the CDR3 is TGTGCCAGCAGACGAGAGAATCAGCAGTTCTTC.

This sequence joins TRBV5-1 and TRBJ1-1; weak D call: TRBD1 (6 bases). This CDR3 region has 15 residues. V lost 4 bases, J lost 2 bases, and 15 bases lay in between. Germline CDR1 is SGHRS and CDR2 is YFSETQ. DNA for the CDR3: TGCGCCAGCAGCCCCGGGGTGGGGGCCAACACTGAAGCTTTCTTT. Protein: CASSPGVGANTEAFF. Full variable domain (missing parts from reference TRBV5-1 and TRBJ1-1): KAGVTQTPRYLIKTRGQQVTLSCSPISGHRSVSWYQQTPGQGLQFLFEYFSETQRNKGNFPGRFSGRQFSNSRSEMNVSTLELGDSALYLCASSPGVGANTEAFFGQGTRLTVV.

The V gene is TRBV18, the J gene TRBJ1-1; D not certain. This CDR3 is 15 amino acids long. Germline CDR1 reads KGHSH; CDR2 reads LQKENI. Between the trimmed V and J ends, which lost 4 bases and 0 bases, there was a span of 12 bases. The CDR3 spells CASSLGGIVNTEAFF. The CDR3 bases are TGTGCCAGCTCACTTGGTGGCATTGTGAACACTGAAGCTTTCTTT.

The rearrangement joins TRBV5-1 to TRBJ2-1, with D possibly TRBD1 on 6 matching bases. CDR1 is SGHRS, CDR2 YFSETQ, per germline. V gave up 7 bases and J gave up 4 bases, with 15 bases separating them. This CDR3 region has 14 residues. CDR3 region: CASWADSHYNEQFF. The CDR3 DNA follows: TGCGCCAGCTGGGCGGACAGCCATTACAATGAGCAGTTCTTC.

The chain combines TRBV6-2 or TRBV6-3 with TRBJ2-4; D unclear. Germline CDR1 and CDR2: MNHEY and SVGEGT. V lost 4 bases and J lost 0, with 7 bases in between. This CDR3 comprises 14 residues. CDR3 residues: CASSSELAKNIQYF. Here the CDR3 DNA reads TGTGCCAGCAGTTCTGAGCTAGCCAAAAACATTCAGTACTTC.

The sample holds one count of this clone. The chain uses TRBV18 and TRBJ1-2, with a tentative D call TRBD1 (6 bases). Trimming shortened V by 5 bases and J by 12 bases, and 22 bases separated the two germline ends. CDR1 KGHSH and CDR2 LQKENI come from the germline V gene. The CDR3 loop spans 14 amino acids. The CDR3 here is CASSGNRVDIGDTF. CDR3 DNA sequence: TGTGCCAGCTCAGGGAACAGGGTCGACATCGGTGACACCTTC.

V and J are TRBV28 and TRBJ1-4; 9 positions agree with TRBD1. Germline-derived CDR1 and CDR2 are MDHEN and SYDVKM. CDR3 length: 15 residues. The V gene end was trimmed by 5 bases and the J gene end by 8 bases; junction bases not matched to a gene: 9. CDR3 nucleotide sequence: TGTGCCAGCAGTATCTCGGGACAGGGAAGGGAAAAACTGTTTTTT. This gives the protein CASSISGQGREKLFF.

The chain couples TRBV7-9 to TRBJ1-2; 7 bases match TRBD1. Germline V lookup: CDR1 SEHNR, CDR2 FQNEAQ (reference sequence). V shed 2 bases, J shed 4 bases, and the junction held 7 bases outside the gene matches. The CDR3 consists of 15 residues. CDR3 protein: CASSLRQGSGYGYTF. The DNA of the CDR3 is TGTGCCAGCAGCTTAAGACAGGGATCGGGCTATGGCTACACCTTC.

The chain recombines TRBV7-2 with TRBJ1-6, with D perhaps TRBD1 (5 bases). Germline CDR1 reads SGHTA; CDR2 reads FQGNSA. CDR3 length: 15 residues. V was clipped by 5 bases and J by 6 bases, with 14 bases between them. CDR3 bases: TGTGCCAGCAGCCTCCAGGGTATCGGTAATTCACCCCTCCACTTT. It codes for CASSLQGIGNSPLHF.

J is TRBJ2-2 and V is TRBV6-5; possible D gene TRBD2, 6 bases. The ends were cut back, 5 bases at V and 1 base at J, with 8 bases in the middle. The CDR3 is 14 amino acids. Germline V gene data show CDR1 as MNHEY and CDR2 as SVGAGI. The CDR3 here is CASSPRGNTGELFF. CDR3 DNA sequence: TGTGCCAGCAGTCCGCGGGGGAACACCGGGGAGCTGTTTTTT.

V and J are TRBV14 and TRBJ2-2, with 9 bases fitting TRBD2. V lost 2 bases, J lost 4 bases, and 14 bases stayed unmatched. Germline lookup yields CDR1 SGHDN and CDR2 FVKESK. The CDR3 loop spans 19 amino acids. The CDR3 nucleotides are TGTGCCAGCAGCCAACACCTAGCGGGGTCTTCGTTGGTCACCGGGGAGCTGTTTTTT. This codes for CASSQHLAGSSLVTGELFF.

The genes are TRBV5-4 and TRBJ2-1; D may be TRBD2 (7 bases). Trimming removed 6 bases at V and 5 bases at J, with 15 bases between. Germline lookup yields CDR1 SGHNT and CDR2 YYREEE (reference sequence). This CDR3 has 14 residues. In DNA, the CDR3 is TGTGCCAGCACAAAGGGGGGGCCTCACAATGAGCAGTTCTTC. Encoded protein: CASTKGGPHNEQFF.

V is TRBV28 and J is TRBJ2-3; TRBD1 matches 8 bases. Germline CDR1 reads MDHEN; CDR2 reads SYDVKM. The CDR3 consists of 18 residues. V shed 4 bases, J shed 2 bases, and the junction held 14 bases outside the gene matches. In nucleotides, the CDR3 is TGTGCCAGCAGTTCCGGACAGGGCATTAGGTTATTCACAGATACGCAGTATTTT. Its translation is CASSSGQGIRLFTDTQYF.